This paragraph covers one T cell receptor (beta chain) sequence. In germline, CDR1 is SGDLS, CDR2 YYNGEE. V shed 3 bases, J shed 3 bases, and the junction held 0 bases outside the gene matches. There are 14 residues in the CDR3. These data come from a study of early T cells in non-severe SARS-CoV-2 infection. cDNA molecules, individually, were tagged with unique molecular identifiers. TCRdb called the 5' RACE reads again in MiXCR, with one record for every CDR3 protein. The sample contains roughly 66,000 distinct CDR3 sequences, roughly 9% of which appear only once. The chain couples TRBV9 to TRBJ2-7, with TRBD2 matching over 13 bases. The receptor comes from an adult who was a healthcare worker with PCR-confirmed SARS-CoV-2 infection or an uninfected control (not recorded which). Sequences were obtained from whole blood. The CDR3 bases are TGTGCCAGCAGCGGACTAGCGGGGGGCTACGAGCAGTACTTC. Translated, it gives CASSGLAGGYEQYF.